This is a list of T cell receptor beta chains from one sample in a study of T cells in Graves' hyperthyroidism and ophthalmopathy. TCRdb re-called the multiplex PCR reads with MiXCR, one entry per CDR3 protein. The data show about 300,000 distinct CDR3 sequences, roughly a fifth seen once. Sequencing was performed on blood. The receptor source for this set is a man aged 50 to 60 with Graves' ophthalmopathy. The CDR3 runs from the conserved cysteine through the conserved F or W. The D gene is left open where the match is weak. Clone size is shown for a subset of rows, as once, few, many or a class of expanded clone.

TRBV24-1	-	TRBD2	TRBJ2-2	TGTGCCACCAGTGGACCTCTCAGCGGGAGCGGGGAGCTGTTTTTT	CATSGPLSGSGELFF
TRBV27	-	-	TRBJ2-1	TGTGCCAGCAGCTTCCCAGGACTGTACAATGAGCAGTTCTTC	CASSFPGLYNEQFF
TRBV20-1	few	-	TRBJ2-6	TGCAGTGCTACTGGGGCCAACGTCCTGACTTTC	CSATGANVLTF
TRBV28	many	-	TRBJ2-5	TGTGCCAGCAGTTTGAGGGGGGGGGAGACCCAGTACTTC	CASSLRGGETQYF
TRBV7-8	-	TRBD1	TRBJ2-4	TGTGCCAGCAACGTGGACAGGCCAGACGGCATTCAGTACTTC	CASNVDRPDGIQYF
TRBV20-1	-	-	TRBJ1-2	TGCAGTGCTAGAAGGGACACTCCTAGTAGCTATGGCTACACCTTC	CSARRDTPSSYGYTF
TRBV9	few	-	TRBJ2-7	TGTGCCAGCTCGAGGAGTCCGGGACCCTCCTACGAGCAGTACTTC	CASSRSPGPSYEQYF
TRBV2	-	-	TRBJ2-1	TGTGCCCCCAGGGGGGGGAAAAATGAGCAGTTCTTC	CAPRGGKNEQFF
TRBV20-1	many	-	TRBJ2-7	TGCAGTGCTAGCCGGGGCCTGGGGGAGCAGTACTTC	CSASRGLGEQYF
TRBV5-1	-	-	TRBJ1-4	TGCGCCAGCAGTCGTTACGGACAGCAGAATGAAAAACTGTTTTTT	CASSRYGQQNEKLFF
TRBV20-1	few	-	TRBJ1-6	TGCAGTGCTAGAGATCTGGGGGACGGTTTATACTCACCCCTCCACTTT	CSARDLGDGLYSPLHF
TRBV19	-	-	TRBJ1-1	TGTGCCAGTAGTCCCGGACAGTTGGCTGAAGCTTTCTTT	CASSPGQLAEAFF
TRBV19	-	-	TRBJ2-7	TGTGCCAGTAGCGCCCCGATACCTTCCTACGAGCAGTACTTC	CASSAPIPSYEQYF
TRBV11-2	many	-	TRBJ2-1	TGTGCCAGCAGCGCCCACGATGAGCAGTTCTTC	CASSAHDEQFF
TRBV2	many	-	TRBJ2-1	TGTGCCAGCAGTGTCAGCCCGGGTATTAATCCCTACAATGAGCAGTTCTTC	CASSVSPGINPYNEQFF
TRBV27	-	-	TRBJ2-2	-	CARAPYGCGRVTRTGELFF
TRBV7-9	-	TRBD2	TRBJ2-7	TGTGCCAGCAGCTTAGGACTAGCGGGAATCGAGCAGTACTTC	CASSLGLAGIEQYF
TRBV13	many	-	TRBJ2-5	TGTGCCAGCAGCCTCCTGGGGGGCGGTCAAGAGACCCAGTACTTC	CASSLLGGGQETQYF
TRBV7-9	many	TRBD1	TRBJ2-1	TGTGCCAGCAGCGAGCCGGGACAGGGGGCATACAATGAGCAGTTCTTC	CASSEPGQGAYNEQFF
TRBV9	many	-	TRBJ2-3	TGTGCCAGCAGCGTAGCTGCAGGGACTAGCACAGATACGCAGTATTTT	CASSVAAGTSTDTQYF
TRBV7-6	few	TRBD2	TRBJ2-2	TGTGCCAGCAGCCAAAATAGCGGGAGTAACGACGGGGAGCTGTTTTTT	CASSQNSGSNDGELFF
TRBV12-3/TRBV12-4	many	-	TRBJ1-2	TGTGCCAGCAGTTTATCAGGGGTCGGCTATGGCTACACCTTC	CASSLSGVGYGYTF
TRBV14	few	-	TRBJ2-2	TGTGCCAGCAGCCACCGGGGGAACACCGGGGAGCTGTTTTTT	CASSHRGNTGELFF
TRBV10-2	-	TRBD2	TRBJ2-3	TGCGCCAGCAGTGTCTTAGCGGGGGGGCCACTAGATACGCAGTATTTT	CASSVLAGGPLDTQYF
TRBV6-1	few	-	TRBJ2-1	TGTGCCAGCAGCCCCGTGGGGTCCGACGCGGGGTACAATGAGCAGTTCTTC	CASSPVGSDAGYNEQFF
TRBV2	few	TRBD1	TRBJ2-1	TGTGCCAGCAGTCTCTCAGGGGGCAGGTGGTTCTTC	CASSLSGGRWFF
TRBV5-1	-	-	TRBJ1-2	TGCGCCAGCAACCCAACGGGGGGGGTAGTTTCGGGAGGCTACACCTTC	CASNPTGGVVSGGYTF
TRBV18	-	TRBD1	TRBJ1-5	TGTGCCGGCTCAAGGACAGGGGATCAGCCCCAGCATTTT	CAGSRTGDQPQHF
TRBV6-1	-	-	TRBJ1-1	TGTGCCAGCAGATCACCTTTAACTGAAGCTTTCTTT	CASRSPLTEAFF
TRBV5-1	-	-	TRBJ2-2	TGCGCCAGCAGCTTTACAGCCACCGGGGAGCTGTTTTTT	CASSFTATGELFF
TRBV12-3/TRBV12-4	-	-	TRBJ2-7	TGTGCCAGCAGTTTTCAGGCATCCTACGAGCAGTACTTC	CASSFQASYEQYF
TRBV27	once	-	TRBJ2-7	TGTGCCAGCAGTTTTTCCGGGACAAGGCCCTACGAGCAGTACTTC	CASSFSGTRPYEQYF
TRBV20-1	few	-	TRBJ2-7	TGCAGTGCGTCTCGGGGGGCTCATATCTACGAGCAGTACTTC	CSASRGAHIYEQYF
TRBV20-1	many	TRBD2	TRBJ2-3	TGCAGTGCTCCGAAGGTAGCGGGAGCGGATACGCAGTATTTT	CSAPKVAGADTQYF
TRBV28	few	TRBD1	TRBJ2-2	TGTGCCAGCAGTTTCAGGGGGTCGAACACCGGGGAGCTGTTTTTT	CASSFRGSNTGELFF
TRBV6-1	few	-	TRBJ1-2	TGTGCCAGCAGTGTGGCGGCCTCCCCTAACTATGGCTACACCTTC	CASSVAASPNYGYTF
TRBV5-1	-	-	TRBJ1-2	TGCGCCAGCAGCTTGGGGCGGAGCGGGAGTGCTAACTATGGCTACACCTTC	CASSLGRSGSANYGYTF
TRBV7-9	many	-	TRBJ1-4	TGTGCCAGCAGCGATTATCAGGGGTGGGGTAATGAAAAACTGTTTTTT	CASSDYQGWGNEKLFF
TRBV6-5	many	-	TRBJ1-1	TGTGCCAGCAGTTCACAGGACACGAACACTGAAGCTTTCTTT	CASSSQDTNTEAFF
TRBV2	few	TRBD1	TRBJ2-7	TGTGCCAGCAGGACTCCGGGACAGGGAACGTTTAGGGGCTACGAGCAGTACTTC	CASRTPGQGTFRGYEQYF
TRBV12-3/TRBV12-4	once	-	TRBJ2-5	TGTGCCAGCAGTGCGGGCCAGGGGGGATCGGAGACCCAGTACTTC	CASSAGQGGSETQYF
TRBV18	-	TRBD1	TRBJ2-7	TGTGCCAGCTCAACTTCGGGACAGGGGGCCTCCGAGCAGTACTTC	CASSTSGQGASEQYF
TRBV27	many	TRBD1	TRBJ1-1	TGTGCCAGCAGTTTATCTAGGACAGGGGGCGGCACTGAAGCTTTCTTT	CASSLSRTGGGTEAFF
TRBV7-2	many	-	TRBJ2-7	TGTGCCAGCAGCCGCGCTTCTGCCTACGAGCAGTACTTC	CASSRASAYEQYF
TRBV28	-	-	TRBJ1-3	TGTGCCAGCGATTCAGGGCTCTCTGGAAACACCATATATTTT	CASDSGLSGNTIYF
TRBV11-2	-	TRBD2	TRBJ2-5	TGTGCCAGCAGCCTGACCTTGACTAGCGGGCCGCAGGGGACCCAGTACTTC	CASSLTLTSGPQGTQYF
TRBV12-3/TRBV12-4	-	-	TRBJ2-2	TGTGCCATTACAGGGAACACCGGGGAGCTGTTTTTT	CAITGNTGELFF
TRBV11-1	many	TRBD1	TRBJ1-2	TGTGCCAGCAGCCCTCGGACAGGGGGAGTCTACGGCTACACCTTC	CASSPRTGGVYGYTF
TRBV28	few	-	TRBJ2-1	TGTGCCAGCAGTTTAGGGGCTAGCCCCTCCTACAATGAGCAGTTCTTC	CASSLGASPSYNEQFF
TRBV11-2	many	-	TRBJ2-7	TGTGCCAGCAGCTTAACCCTCCCCTCTCGAGAGCAGTACTTC	CASSLTLPSREQYF
TRBV28	few	-	TRBJ1-1	TGTGCCAGCAAGTCCCTGAACACTGAAGCTTTCTTT	CASKSLNTEAFF